Listed below are T cell receptor beta chains from one sample, sequenced in a study of cytomegalovirus exposure and HLA in healthy donors. Method: immunoSEQ multiplex PCR; TCRdb's copy keeps in-frame clones and lacks some. The sample contains hundreds of thousands of clones, 78% of which appear only once. Sequencing used PBMCs. All receptors derive from a boy aged 5-17 years in good health and CMV-seronegative. Both conserved end residues are part of each CDR3. The D gene is left open where the match is weak. Expanded clones get a size class; other rows say once, few or many, or leave the size out.

clone_size	v_call	d_call	j_call	cdr3_nt	cdr3_aa
-	TRBV7-9	-	TRBJ2-4	TGTGCCAGCAGCTCGCAGGGGAACAAAAACATTCAGTACTTC	CASSSQGNKNIQYF
few	TRBV7-8	-	TRBJ2-7	TGTGCCAGCAGCTTAGGTCTAGCGATGATCTACGAGCAGTACTTC	CASSLGLAMIYEQYF
-	TRBV19	-	TRBJ1-1	TGTGCCACCCAATTAGACACCTCCATGAACACTGAAGCTTTCTTT	CATQLDTSMNTEAFF
few	TRBV5-6	-	TRBJ1-1	TGTGCCAGCACGTCCCCCGGGAACACTGAAGCTTTCTTT	CASTSPGNTEAFF
-	TRBV7-2	TRBD1	TRBJ1-5	TGTGCCAGCAGCTCCAGGACAGGGCCGGACCAGCCCCAGCATTTT	CASSSRTGPDQPQHF
-	TRBV27	TRBD2	TRBJ2-7	TGTGCCAGCTCGACCGGGACTAGCGGTCTCGAGCAGTACTTC	CASSTGTSGLEQYF
-	TRBV11-3	TRBD2	TRBJ2-5	TGTGCCAGCAGCCGAGAACCCGGACTAGGGCGTGAGACCCAGTACTTC	CASSREPGLGRETQYF
-	TRBV11-2	TRBD1	TRBJ1-1	TGTGCCAGCAGCATTTCGGGACAGGGGACGAACACTGAAGCTTTCTTT	CASSISGQGTNTEAFF
-	TRBV19	TRBD1	TRBJ1-2	TGTGCCAGTTGGGCAGGGACCGGACAGGGGAAAATCTATGGCTACACCTTC	CASWAGTGQGKIYGYTF
-	TRBV28	TRBD2	TRBJ2-7	TGTGCCAGCAGTTCCGCGGGGGGGGGCAACTACGAGCAGTACTTC	CASSSAGGGNYEQYF
-	TRBV28	TRBD1	TRBJ1-2	TGTGCCAGCAGGGAGGGGGCGAAGAACTATGGCTACACCTTC	CASREGAKNYGYTF
-	TRBV5-1	TRBD2	TRBJ2-5	TGCGCCAGCAGCTTGTTTTCGGGAGGGGAGACCCAGTACTTC	CASSLFSGGETQYF
-	TRBV11-3	-	TRBJ2-2	TGTGCCAGCAGCTTAGATAGATTGGGCAGGGAAAAGGACACCGGGGAGCTGTTTTTT	CASSLDRLGREKDTGELFF
once	TRBV7-7	TRBD1	TRBJ2-1	TGTGCCAGCAGCCAAAGCGGGACAGGGATCAATGAGCAGTTCTTC	CASSQSGTGINEQFF
-	TRBV7-9	-	TRBJ1-1	TGTTCCAGCCGGGAGGGTGCCACTGAAGCTTTCTTT	CSSREGATEAFF
few	TRBV15	TRBD2	TRBJ2-7	TGTGCCACCAGCCATCTAGCGGGGGACTACTACGAGCAGTACTTC	CATSHLAGDYYEQYF
-	TRBV7-2	-	TRBJ1-5	TGTGCCAGCAGGGGTGCGGGCAATCAGCCCCAGCATTTT	CASRGAGNQPQHF
few	TRBV7-9	-	TRBJ1-2	TGTGCCAGCAGCTCTAGTTCCGGGACATCGATCTATGGCTACACCTTC	CASSSSSGTSIYGYTF